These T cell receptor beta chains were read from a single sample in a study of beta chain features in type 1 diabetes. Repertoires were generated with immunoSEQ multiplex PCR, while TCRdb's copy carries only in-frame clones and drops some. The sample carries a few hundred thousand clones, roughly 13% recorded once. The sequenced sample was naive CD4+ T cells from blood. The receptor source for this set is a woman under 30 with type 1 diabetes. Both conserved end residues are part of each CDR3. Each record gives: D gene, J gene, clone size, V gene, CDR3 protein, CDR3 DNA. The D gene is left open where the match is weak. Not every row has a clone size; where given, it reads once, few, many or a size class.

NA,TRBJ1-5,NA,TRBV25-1,CASSEWAVNQPQHF,TGTGCCAGCAGTGAATGGGCAGTCAATCAGCCCCAGCATTTT
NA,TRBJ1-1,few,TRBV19,CASSIGGKNTEAFF,TGTGCCAGTAGTATAGGCGGTAAGAACACTGAAGCTTTCTTT
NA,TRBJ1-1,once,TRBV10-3,CAINGEGFDTEAFF,TGTGCCATCAACGGGGAGGGATTTGACACTGAAGCTTTCTTT
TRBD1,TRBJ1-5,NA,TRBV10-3,CATSQGQGNQPQHF,TGTGCCACCAGCCAGGGACAGGGGAATCAGCCCCAGCATTTT
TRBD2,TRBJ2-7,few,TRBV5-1,CASSPRTSGNVKTWTYEQYF,TGCGCCAGCAGCCCGCGGACTAGCGGGAACGTTAAGACTTGGACCTACGAGCAGTACTTC
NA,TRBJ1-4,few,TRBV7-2,CASSFRVGDEKLFF,TGTGCCAGCAGCTTCAGGGTAGGGGATGAAAAACTGTTTTTT
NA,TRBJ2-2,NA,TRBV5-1,CASSAQQGNTGELFF,TGCGCCAGCAGCGCCCAACAGGGGAACACCGGGGAGCTGTTTTTT
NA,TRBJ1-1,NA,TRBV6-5,CASTQGGRGTEAFF,TGTGCCAGCACCCAAGGTGGCCGCGGGACTGAAGCTTTCTTT
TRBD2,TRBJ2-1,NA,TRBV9,CASSVVGLAGGNEQFF,TGTGCCAGCAGCGTAGTTGGGCTAGCGGGAGGTAATGAGCAGTTCTTC
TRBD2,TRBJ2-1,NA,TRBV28,CASSPGGSGRNEQFF,TGTGCCAGCAGTCCCGGGGGTAGCGGGAGGAATGAGCAGTTCTTC
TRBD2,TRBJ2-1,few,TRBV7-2,CASSLTSGSTWEQFF,TGTGCCAGCAGCTTGACTAGCGGGAGTACCTGGGAGCAGTTCTTC
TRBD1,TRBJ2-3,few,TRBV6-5,CASSYSTGLSTDTQYF,TGTGCCAGCAGTTACTCGACAGGGCTCAGCACAGATACGCAGTATTTT
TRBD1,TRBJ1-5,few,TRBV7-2,CASSPIPGTGNQPQHF,TGTGCCAGCAGCCCGATACCCGGGACAGGGAATCAGCCCCAGCATTTT
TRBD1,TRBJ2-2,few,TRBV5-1,CASSPRTGSGELFF,TGCGCCAGCAGCCCAAGGACAGGGTCCGGGGAGCTGTTTTTT
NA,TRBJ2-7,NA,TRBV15,CATSRREDEQYF,TGTGCCACCAGCAGACGAGAGGACGAGCAGTACTTC
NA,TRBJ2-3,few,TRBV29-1,CSATGWGTQYF,TGCAGCGCCACAGGGTGGGGTACGCAGTATTTT
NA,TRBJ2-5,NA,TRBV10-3,CAISESLGGAQETQYF,TGTGCCATCAGTGAGAGCTTAGGTGGGGCCCAAGAGACCCAGTACTTC
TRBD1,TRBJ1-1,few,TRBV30,CACDREVEAFF,TGTGCCTGTGACAGGGAGGTTGAAGCTTTCTTT
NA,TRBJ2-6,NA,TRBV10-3,CALKASGEDVLTF,TGTGCCTTGAAAGCGTCCGGGGAAGACGTCCTGACTTTC
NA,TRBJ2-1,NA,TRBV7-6,CASSLLEGNEQFF,TGTGCCAGCAGCTTACTCGAGGGCAATGAGCAGTTCTTC
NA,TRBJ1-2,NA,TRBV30,CAWSPTPDYGYTF,TGTGCCTGGAGCCCCACCCCGGACTATGGCTACACCTTC
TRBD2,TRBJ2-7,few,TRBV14,CASSPPGTSGYEQYF,TGTGCCAGCAGCCCCCCCGGGACTAGCGGATACGAGCAGTACTTC
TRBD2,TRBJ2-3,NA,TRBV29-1,CSVVGGRGTDTQYF,TGCAGCGTTGTAGGCGGGAGAGGTACAGATACGCAGTATTTT
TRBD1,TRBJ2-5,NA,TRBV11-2,CASSLTTDRGETQYF,TGTGCCAGCAGCTTAACCACGGACAGGGGAGAGACCCAGTACTTC
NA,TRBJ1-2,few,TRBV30,CAWSLQGYGYTF,TGTGCCTGGAGCCTACAGGGATATGGCTACACCTTC
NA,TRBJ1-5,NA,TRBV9,CASSLLGGAMEPQHF,TGTGCCAGCAGCCTACTAGGGGGGGCCATGGAGCCCCAGCATTTT
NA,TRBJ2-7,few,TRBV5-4,CASSIDRVSGYEQYF,TGTGCCAGCAGCATAGACAGAGTGTCTGGTTACGAGCAGTACTTC
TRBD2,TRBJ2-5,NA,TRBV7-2,CASSFLLADQETQYF,TGTGCCAGCAGCTTCCTACTAGCGGACCAAGAGACCCAGTACTTC
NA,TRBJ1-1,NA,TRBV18,CASSPGPNTEAFF,TGTGCCAGCTCACCAGGCCCGAACACTGAAGCTTTCTTT
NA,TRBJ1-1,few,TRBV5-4,CASSGLMTLNTEAFF,TGTGCCAGCAGCGGACTGATGACCTTGAACACTGAAGCTTTCTTT
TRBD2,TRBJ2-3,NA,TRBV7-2,CASSRGATSGSREYF,TGTGCCAGCAGCCGGGGTGCGACTAGCGGGAGTAGGGAGTATTTT
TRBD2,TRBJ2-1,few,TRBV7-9,CASSLTVGTSGTNEQFF,TGTGCCAGCAGCTTAACAGTTGGGACTAGCGGGACCAATGAGCAGTTCTTC
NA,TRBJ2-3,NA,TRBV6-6,CASSQLEANTQYF,TGTGCCAGCAGTCAATTAGAGGCAAATACGCAGTATTTT
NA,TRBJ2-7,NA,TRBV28,CASSFLPTGYEQYF,TGTGCCAGCAGTTTCCTCCCGACAGGATACGAGCAGTACTTC
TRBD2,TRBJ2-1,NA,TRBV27,CASSSRGGSVYNEQFF,TGTGCCAGCAGTTCCCGGGGGGGATCGGTGTACAATGAGCAGTTCTTC
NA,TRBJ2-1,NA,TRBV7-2,CASSPRGRAVDNEQFF,TGTGCCAGCAGCCCAAGGGGGAGGGCGGTTGACAATGAGCAGTTCTTC
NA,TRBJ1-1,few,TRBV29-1,CSVVTPQNTEAFF,TGCAGCGTTGTGACACCCCAGAACACTGAAGCTTTCTTT
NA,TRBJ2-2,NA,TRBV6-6,CASSSRGTGELFF,TGTGCCAGCAGTTCCAGGGGCACCGGGGAGCTGTTTTTT
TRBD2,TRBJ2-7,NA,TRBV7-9,CASQKGTSGASEQYF,TGTGCCAGCCAAAAGGGGACTAGCGGGGCGTCGGAGCAGTACTTC
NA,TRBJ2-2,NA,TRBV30,CAWSGAAGYTGELFF,TGTGCCTGGAGTGGGGCTGCGGGATACACCGGGGAGCTGTTTTTT
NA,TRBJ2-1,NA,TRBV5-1,CASRQISGIEQFF,TGCGCCAGCAGGCAAATTTCAGGGATTGAGCAGTTCTTC
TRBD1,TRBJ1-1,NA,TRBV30,CAWSYTGGTEAFF,TGTGCCTGGAGTTACACAGGGGGCACTGAAGCTTTCTTT
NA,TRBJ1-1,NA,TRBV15,CATSNRDTEAFF,TGTGCCACCAGCAACCGGGATACTGAAGCTTTCTTT
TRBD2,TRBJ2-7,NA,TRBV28,CASSLAGTSGLYEQYF,TGTGCCAGCAGCCTCGCCGGGACTAGCGGACTCTACGAGCAGTACTTC